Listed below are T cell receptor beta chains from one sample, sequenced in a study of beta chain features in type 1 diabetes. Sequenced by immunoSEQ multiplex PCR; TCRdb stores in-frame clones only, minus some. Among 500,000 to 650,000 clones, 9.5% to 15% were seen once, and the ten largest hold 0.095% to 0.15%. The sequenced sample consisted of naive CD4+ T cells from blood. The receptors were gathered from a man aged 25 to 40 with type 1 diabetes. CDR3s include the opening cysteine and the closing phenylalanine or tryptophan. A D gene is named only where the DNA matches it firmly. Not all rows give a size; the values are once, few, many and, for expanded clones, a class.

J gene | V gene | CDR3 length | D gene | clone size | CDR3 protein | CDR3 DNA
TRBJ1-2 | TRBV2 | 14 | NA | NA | CASSENLGPRGYTF | TGTGCCAGCAGTGAAAATCTGGGTCCCCGCGGCTACACCTTC
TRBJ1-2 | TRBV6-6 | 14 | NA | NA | CASSSRTAFYGYTF | TGTGCCAGCAGTTCCAGGACAGCCTTCTATGGCTACACCTTC
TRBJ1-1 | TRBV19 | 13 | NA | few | CASSSRLDTEAFF | TGTGCCAGTAGTTCCCGCCTAGACACTGAAGCTTTCTTT
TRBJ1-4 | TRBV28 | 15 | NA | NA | CASSGTLATNEKLFF | TGTGCCAGCTCCGGGACACTTGCAACTAATGAAAAACTGTTTTTT
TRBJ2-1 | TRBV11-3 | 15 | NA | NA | CASSFGVSSYNEQFF | TGTGCCAGCAGCTTTGGAGTTAGCTCCTACAATGAGCAGTTCTTC
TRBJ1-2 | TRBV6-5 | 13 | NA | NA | CASSYSGRAGYTF | TGTGCCAGCAGTTACTCGGGCAGGGCTGGCTACACCTTC
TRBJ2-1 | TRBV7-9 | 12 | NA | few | CASSPVYNEQFF | TGTGCCAGCAGCCCGGTCTACAATGAGCAGTTCTTC
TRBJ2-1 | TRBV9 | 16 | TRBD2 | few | CASSPQIAGAYNEQFF | TGTGCCAGCAGCCCCCAGATAGCGGGGGCTTACAATGAGCAGTTCTTC
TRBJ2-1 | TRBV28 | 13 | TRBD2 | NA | CASSLTSRVEQFF | TGTGCCAGCAGTTTGACTAGCCGGGTTGAGCAGTTCTTC
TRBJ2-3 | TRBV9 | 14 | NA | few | CASSPRPGTDTQYF | TGTGCCAGCAGCCCCCGCCCTGGCACAGATACGCAGTATTTT
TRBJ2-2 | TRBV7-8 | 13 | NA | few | CASSPPGTGELFF | TGTGCCAGCAGTCCCCCCGGGACCGGGGAGCTGTTTTTT
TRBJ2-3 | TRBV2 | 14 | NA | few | CASRGDSLTDTQYF | TGTGCCAGCAGGGGAGACAGCCTCACAGATACGCAGTATTTT
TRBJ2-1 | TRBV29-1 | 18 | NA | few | CSVSGTGDSGGSYNEQFF | TGCAGCGTATCCGGGACAGGGGACAGCGGGGGGTCCTACAATGAGCAGTTCTTC
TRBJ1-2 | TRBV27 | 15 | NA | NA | CASSLTGTLNYGYTF | TGTGCCAGCAGTTTAACGGGGACTTTAAACTATGGCTACACCTTC
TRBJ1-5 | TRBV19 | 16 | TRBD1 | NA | CASSPGTGPGNQPQHF | TGTGCCAGTAGTCCCGGGACAGGGCCTGGCAATCAGCCCCAGCATTTT
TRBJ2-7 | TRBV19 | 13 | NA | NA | CASSLGASFEQYF | TGTGCCAGTAGCTTGGGGGCCTCCTTCGAGCAGTACTTC
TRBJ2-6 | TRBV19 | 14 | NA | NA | CASSRPTEANVLTF | TGTGCCAGTAGTCGTCCAACGGAGGCCAACGTCCTGACTTTC
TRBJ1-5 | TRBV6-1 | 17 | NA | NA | CASSEIGSRGYEQPQHF | TGTGCCAGCAGTGAAATTGGCTCTAGGGGGTATGAGCAGCCCCAGCATTTT
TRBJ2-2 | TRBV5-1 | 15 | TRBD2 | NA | CASSLVSGAGGELFF | TGCGCCAGCAGCTTGGTTAGCGGGGCTGGCGGGGAGCTGTTTTTT
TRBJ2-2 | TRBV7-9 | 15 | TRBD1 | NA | CASSGIEGAHGELFF | TGTGCCAGCAGCGGGATCGAGGGGGCGCACGGGGAGCTGTTTTTT
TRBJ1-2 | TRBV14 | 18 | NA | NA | CASSQDRRVPHSNYGYTF | TGTGCCAGCAGCCAAGATAGAAGGGTTCCGCACTCTAACTATGGCTACACCTTC
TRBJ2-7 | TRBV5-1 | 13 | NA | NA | CASSLDESYEQYF | TGCGCCAGCAGCTTAGACGAATCCTACGAGCAGTACTTC
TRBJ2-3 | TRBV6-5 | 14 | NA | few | CASSPRTASDTQYF | TGTGCCAGCAGTCCTCGGACAGCCTCAGATACGCAGTATTTT
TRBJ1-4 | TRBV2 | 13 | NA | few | CASSEVGNEKLFF | TGTGCCAGCAGTGAAGTTGGCAATGAAAAACTGTTTTTT
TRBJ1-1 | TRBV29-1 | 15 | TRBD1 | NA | CSVERLSGGDTEAFF | TGCAGCGTGGAACGCCTTTCAGGGGGGGACACTGAAGCTTTCTTT